A single T cell receptor (beta chain) is shown here with its context. At one of its ends the junction is not consistent with the germline gene, which may arise from a read error. This CDR3 has 13 residues. A modified ARM-PCR protocol with three rounds of nested PCR amplified TCRbeta. One entry per CDR3 protein results from TCRdb running MiXCR on the multiplex PCR reads. Counted here are fewer than 120,000 distinct CDR3 sequences, roughly 84% occurring once; the ten biggest clones make up under 25%. RNA was extracted from bulk tissue without any cell sorting. The data stem from a study of tumor and adjacent non-tumor tissue in lung cancer.

The sample was lung tumor tissue. The sequence was collected from an older man with non-small cell lung cancer. The chain recombines TRBV12-3 or TRBV12-4 with TRBJ1-1, with D perhaps matching TRBD1 (6 bases). The CDR3 DNA follows: TGTACCAGGAGTTTTCGGGACACACGGAAAGCTTTCTTT. It specifies CTRSFRDTRKAFF.